This is a list of T cell receptor beta chains from one sample in a study of blood T cell repertoires in COVID-19. The repertoire was sequenced with immunoSEQ multiplex PCR; TCRdb's copy has only in-frame clones and lacks some. The table lists about 270,000 clones, about nine tenths of them singletons. Sequenced input: PBMCs or T cells enriched from blood (not recorded which). The origin of the receptors is a woman aged 40 to 50 with acute COVID-19. CDR3s leave out the opening cysteine and the closing phenylalanine or tryptophan. The order of the fields is J gene, D gene, V gene, CDR3 protein. The D gene is left open where the match is weak.

J gene: TRBJ2-1; D gene: TRBD2; V gene: TRBV3-1/TRBV3-2; CDR3 protein: ASSQEGGRASPYNEQF
J gene: TRBJ1-3; D gene: TRBD1; V gene: TRBV29-1; CDR3 protein: SVARDSLGNTIY
J gene: TRBJ2-7; D gene: .; V gene: TRBV9; CDR3 protein: ASSVKPSVEQY
J gene: TRBJ2-2; D gene: TRBD2; V gene: TRBV7-9; CDR3 protein: ASSPRVAGENTGELF
J gene: TRBJ1-2; D gene: .; V gene: TRBV29-1; CDR3 protein: SVLGEGGYT
J gene: TRBJ2-7; D gene: TRBD2; V gene: TRBV5-1; CDR3 protein: ASRGSGSSYEQY
J gene: TRBJ2-2; D gene: TRBD1; V gene: TRBV5-4; CDR3 protein: ASSRTGSPANTGELF
J gene: TRBJ1-2; D gene: .; V gene: TRBV28; CDR3 protein: ASTGWPQTSGYT
J gene: TRBJ1-5; D gene: .; V gene: TRBV28; CDR3 protein: ASSLSLGNQPQH
J gene: TRBJ1-1; D gene: .; V gene: TRBV7-9; CDR3 protein: ASSLTPLTAMNTEAF
J gene: TRBJ2-7; D gene: .; V gene: TRBV7-2; CDR3 protein: ASSLIPGGRRYEQY
J gene: TRBJ2-1; D gene: TRBD2; V gene: TRBV9; CDR3 protein: ASSPLGLADYNEQF
J gene: TRBJ1-1; D gene: .; V gene: TRBV10-2; CDR3 protein: ASRLQDTEAF
J gene: TRBJ2-3; D gene: .; V gene: TRBV10-3; CDR3 protein: AISEQGGAGTQY
J gene: TRBJ2-5; D gene: .; V gene: TRBV6-5; CDR3 protein: ASSSPGQGGKTQY
J gene: TRBJ2-1; D gene: TRBD2; V gene: TRBV30; CDR3 protein: AWRVPGLAGGHNEQF
J gene: TRBJ2-1; D gene: TRBD2; V gene: TRBV11-3; CDR3 protein: ASRRLAGGPGVNEQF
J gene: TRBJ1-2; D gene: .; V gene: TRBV6-5; CDR3 protein: ASNTGTNYGYT
J gene: TRBJ2-1; D gene: .; V gene: TRBV20-1; CDR3 protein: SATDNEQF
J gene: TRBJ2-2; D gene: TRBD2; V gene: TRBV7-2; CDR3 protein: ASSFWREPPGELF
J gene: TRBJ2-1; D gene: .; V gene: TRBV6-2/TRBV6-3; CDR3 protein: ASSAPRVRGFYNEQF
J gene: TRBJ1-2; D gene: TRBD1; V gene: TRBV18; CDR3 protein: ASSEQGYGYT
J gene: TRBJ1-5; D gene: .; V gene: TRBV6-5; CDR3 protein: ASSTGLSNQPQH
J gene: TRBJ2-7; D gene: .; V gene: TRBV6-6; CDR3 protein: ASSRGDSYEQY